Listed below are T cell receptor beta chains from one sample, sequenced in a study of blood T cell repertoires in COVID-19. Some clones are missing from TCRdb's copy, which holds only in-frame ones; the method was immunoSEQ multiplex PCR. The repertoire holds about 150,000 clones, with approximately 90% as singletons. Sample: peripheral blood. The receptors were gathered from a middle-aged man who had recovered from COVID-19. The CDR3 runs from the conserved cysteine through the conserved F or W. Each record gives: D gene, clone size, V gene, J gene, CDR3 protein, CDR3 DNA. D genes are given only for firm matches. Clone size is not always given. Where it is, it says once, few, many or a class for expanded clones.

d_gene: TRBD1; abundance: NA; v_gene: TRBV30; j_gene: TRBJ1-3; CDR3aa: CAWSDTGGGNTIYF; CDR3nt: TGTGCCTGGAGTGATACAGGGGGCGGAAACACCATATATTTT
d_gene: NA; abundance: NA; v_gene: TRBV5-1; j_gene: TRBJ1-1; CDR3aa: CASSSGDHNTEAFF; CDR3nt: TGCGCCAGCAGCTCGGGGGACCATAACACTGAAGCTTTCTTT
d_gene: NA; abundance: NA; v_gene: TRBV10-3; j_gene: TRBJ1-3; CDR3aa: CATLASAGNTIYF; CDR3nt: TGTGCCACCCTGGCGAGCGCTGGAAACACCATATATTTT
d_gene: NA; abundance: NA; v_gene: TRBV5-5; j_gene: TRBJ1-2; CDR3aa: CASSLVQAQQGGYTF; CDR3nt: TGTGCCAGCAGCTTAGTCCAGGCCCAGCAGGGTGGCTACACCTTC
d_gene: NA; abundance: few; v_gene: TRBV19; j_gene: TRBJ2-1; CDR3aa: CASSSRRGINEQFF; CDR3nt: TGTGCCAGTAGTTCACGTCGGGGGATTAATGAGCAGTTCTTC
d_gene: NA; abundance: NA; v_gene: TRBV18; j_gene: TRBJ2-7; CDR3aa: CASSPRGSSYEQYF; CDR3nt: TGTGCCAGCTCACCCCGGGGGAGCTCCTACGAGCAGTACTTC
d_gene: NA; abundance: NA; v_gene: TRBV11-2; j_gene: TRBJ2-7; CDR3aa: CASSAEGGLPYEQYF; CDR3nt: TGTGCCAGCAGCGCAGAGGGCGGATTACCCTACGAGCAGTACTTC
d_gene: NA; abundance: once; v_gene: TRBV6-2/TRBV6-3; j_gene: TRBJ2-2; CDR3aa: CASSYAGGRRELFF; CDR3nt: TGTGCCAGCAGTTACGCCGGGGGACGGAGGGAGCTGTTTTTT
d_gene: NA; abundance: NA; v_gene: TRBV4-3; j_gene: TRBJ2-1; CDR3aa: CASSQDLWGDEQFF; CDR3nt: TGCGCCAGCAGCCAAGATCTTTGGGGGGATGAGCAGTTCTTC
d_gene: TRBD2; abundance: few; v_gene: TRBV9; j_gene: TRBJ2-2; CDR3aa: CASSAQTSGRGYTGELFF; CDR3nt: TGTGCCAGCAGCGCCCAGACTAGCGGGAGGGGGTACACCGGGGAGCTGTTTTTT
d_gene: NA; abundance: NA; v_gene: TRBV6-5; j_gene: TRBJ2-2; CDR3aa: CASSYLRNTGELFF; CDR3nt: TGTGCCAGCAGTTACCTCAGGAACACCGGGGAGCTGTTTTTT
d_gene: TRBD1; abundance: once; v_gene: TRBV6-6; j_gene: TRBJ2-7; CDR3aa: CASSSGQGGKNEQYF; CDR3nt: TGTGCCAGCAGCTCCGGACAGGGTGGAAAAAACGAGCAGTACTTC
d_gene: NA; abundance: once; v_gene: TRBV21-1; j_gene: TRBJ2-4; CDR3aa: CASSKDRQDAENIQYF; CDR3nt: TGTGCCAGCAGCAAAGATAGACAGGACGCCGAAAACATTCAGTACTTC
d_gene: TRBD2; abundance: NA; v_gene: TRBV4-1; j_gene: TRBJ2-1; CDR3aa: CASSHRLAGGNEQFF; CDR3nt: TGCGCCAGCAGCCACAGACTAGCGGGGGGGAATGAGCAGTTCTTC
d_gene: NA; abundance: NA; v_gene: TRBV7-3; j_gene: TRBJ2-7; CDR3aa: CASSPTAGSYEQYF; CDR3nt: TGTGCCAGCAGCCCAACGGCAGGGTCGTACGAGCAGTACTTC
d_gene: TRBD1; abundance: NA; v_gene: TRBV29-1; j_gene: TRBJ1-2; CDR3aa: CSVDRSGGGDGYTF; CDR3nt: TGCAGCGTTGATAGGTCAGGGGGAGGAGATGGCTACACCTTC
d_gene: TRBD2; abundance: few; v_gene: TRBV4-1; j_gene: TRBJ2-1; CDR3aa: CASSQSGGLAYNEQFF; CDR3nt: TGCGCCAGCAGCCAATCGGGGGGGCTTGCCTACAATGAGCAGTTCTTC
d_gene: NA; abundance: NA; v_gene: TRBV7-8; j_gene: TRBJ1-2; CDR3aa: CASSNRQSYGYTF; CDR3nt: TGTGCCAGCAGCAATAGACAGTCCTATGGCTACACCTTC
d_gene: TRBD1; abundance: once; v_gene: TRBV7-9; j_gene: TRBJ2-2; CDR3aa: CASTQQGAGELFF; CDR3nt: TGTGCCAGCACCCAACAGGGGGCCGGGGAGCTGTTTTTT
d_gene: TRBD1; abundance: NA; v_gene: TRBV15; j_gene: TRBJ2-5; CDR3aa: CATSSTGDSETQYF; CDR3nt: TGTGCCACCAGCTCGACAGGGGATTCGGAGACCCAGTACTTC
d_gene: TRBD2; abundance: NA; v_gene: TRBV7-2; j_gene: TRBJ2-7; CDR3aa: CASSSSGGPYEQYF; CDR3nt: TGTGCCAGCAGCTCTAGCGGGGGCCCCTACGAGCAGTACTTC
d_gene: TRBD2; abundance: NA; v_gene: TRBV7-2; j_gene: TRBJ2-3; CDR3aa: CASSLGTTSTDTQYF; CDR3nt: TGTGCCAGCAGCTTGGGGACTACTAGCACAGATACGCAGTATTTT
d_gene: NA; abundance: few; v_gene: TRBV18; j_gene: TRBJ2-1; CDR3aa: CASSRGETFGNYEQFF; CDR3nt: TGTGCCAGCTCACGGGGGGAAACCTTCGGGAACTATGAGCAGTTCTTC
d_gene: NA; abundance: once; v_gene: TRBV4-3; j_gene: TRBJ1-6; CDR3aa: CASSQTGFSPLHF; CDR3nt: TGCGCCAGCAGCCAAACAGGTTTCTCACCCCTCCACTTT
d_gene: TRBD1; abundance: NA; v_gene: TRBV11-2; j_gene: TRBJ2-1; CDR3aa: CASSPGTGSYNEQFF; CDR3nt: TGTGCCAGCAGCCCCGGGACAGGCTCCTACAATGAGCAGTTCTTC
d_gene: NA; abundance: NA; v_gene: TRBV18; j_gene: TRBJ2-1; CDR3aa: CASSLPERGEQFF; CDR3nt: TGTGCCAGCTCACTGCCCGAGAGGGGGGAGCAGTTCTTC
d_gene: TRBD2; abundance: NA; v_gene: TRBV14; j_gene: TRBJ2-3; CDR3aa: CASSPVLAGVQDTQYF; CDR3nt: TGTGCCAGCAGCCCCGTACTAGCGGGGGTACAAGATACGCAGTATTTT
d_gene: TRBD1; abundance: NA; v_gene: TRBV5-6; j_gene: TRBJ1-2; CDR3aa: CASSQIPSEGGWSNYGYTF; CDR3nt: TGTGCCAGCAGCCAAATCCCGTCAGAAGGGGGCTGGAGTAACTATGGCTACACCTTC
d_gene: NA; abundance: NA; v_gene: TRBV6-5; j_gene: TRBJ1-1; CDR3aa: CASSYLGDTEAFF; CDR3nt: TGTGCCAGCAGTTACTTGGGCGACACTGAAGCTTTCTTT
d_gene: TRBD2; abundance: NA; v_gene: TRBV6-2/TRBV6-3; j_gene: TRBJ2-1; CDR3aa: CASSFGGAPGNEQFF; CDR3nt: TGTGCCAGCAGTTTCGGGGGGGCCCCGGGCAATGAGCAGTTCTTC
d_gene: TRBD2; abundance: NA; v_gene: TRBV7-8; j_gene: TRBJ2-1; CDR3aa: CASSWGLAGGSSEQFF; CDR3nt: TGTGCCAGCAGCTGGGGCCTCGCGGGGGGGAGCAGTGAGCAGTTCTTC
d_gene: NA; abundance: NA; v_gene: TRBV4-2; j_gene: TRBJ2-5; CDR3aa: CASSQEGGSETQYF; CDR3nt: TGTGCCAGCAGCCAAGAAGGCGGGTCAGAGACCCAGTACTTC
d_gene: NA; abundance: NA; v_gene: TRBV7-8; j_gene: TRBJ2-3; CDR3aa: CASSLKGDYIDTQYF; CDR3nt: TGTGCCAGCAGCTTAAAGGGAGACTACATAGATACGCAGTATTTT
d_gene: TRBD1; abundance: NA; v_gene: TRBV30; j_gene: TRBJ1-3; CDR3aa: CAWTGGPGNTIYF; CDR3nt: TGTGCCTGGACAGGGGGTCCTGGAAACACCATATATTTT
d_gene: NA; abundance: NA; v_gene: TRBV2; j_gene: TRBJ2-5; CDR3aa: CASSVTGEETQYF; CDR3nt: TGTGCCAGCAGTGTAACGGGGGAAGAGACCCAGTACTTC
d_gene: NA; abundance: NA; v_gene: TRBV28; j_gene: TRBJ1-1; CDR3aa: CASTKQGLDTEAFF; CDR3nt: TGTGCCAGCACGAAACAGGGCCTGGACACTGAAGCTTTCTTT
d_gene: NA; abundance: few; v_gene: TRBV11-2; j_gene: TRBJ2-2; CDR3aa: CARLRDSGNTGELFF; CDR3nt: TGTGCCAGACTTCGGGATAGCGGTAACACCGGGGAGCTGTTTTTT
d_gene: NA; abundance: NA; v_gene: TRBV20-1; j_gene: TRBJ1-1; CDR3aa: CSASKPGRDTEAFF; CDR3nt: TGCAGTGCTAGTAAGCCAGGGCGCGACACTGAAGCTTTCTTT
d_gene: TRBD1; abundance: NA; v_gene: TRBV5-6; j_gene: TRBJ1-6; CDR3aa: CASSSDRGDSPLHF; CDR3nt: TGTGCCAGCAGCTCCGACAGGGGAGATTCACCCCTCCACTTT
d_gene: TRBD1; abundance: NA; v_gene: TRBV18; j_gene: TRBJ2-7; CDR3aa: CASSPAQGSVGEQYF; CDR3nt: TGTGCCAGCTCACCTGCACAGGGGAGCGTTGGAGAGCAGTACTTC
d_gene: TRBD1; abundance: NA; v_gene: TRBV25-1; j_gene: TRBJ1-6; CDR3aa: CASSLPDRGDYNSPLHF; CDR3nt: TGTGCCAGCAGCCTCCCCGACAGGGGGGACTATAATTCACCCCTCCACTTT
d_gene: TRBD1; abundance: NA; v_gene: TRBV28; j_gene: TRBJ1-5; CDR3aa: CASTAPGTGVQPQHF; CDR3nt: TGTGCCAGCACCGCCCCCGGGACAGGGGTTCAGCCCCAGCATTTT
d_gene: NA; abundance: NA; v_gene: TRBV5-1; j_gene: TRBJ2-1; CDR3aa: CASSQNRPNEQFF; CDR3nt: TGCGCCAGCAGTCAAAACAGGCCCAATGAGCAGTTCTTC
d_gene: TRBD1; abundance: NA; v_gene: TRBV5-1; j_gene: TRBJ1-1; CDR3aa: CASSLTGGDTEAFF; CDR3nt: TGCGCCAGCAGCTTAACAGGGGGCGACACTGAAGCTTTCTTT
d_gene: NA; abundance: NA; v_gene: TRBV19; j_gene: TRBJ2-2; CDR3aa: CASSIIGNTGELFF; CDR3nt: TGTGCCAGTAGTATAATCGGTAACACCGGGGAGCTGTTTTTT
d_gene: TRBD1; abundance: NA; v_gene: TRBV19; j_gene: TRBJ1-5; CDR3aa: CASTSQGGNQPQHF; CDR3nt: TGTGCCAGTACCTCTCAGGGGGGCAATCAGCCCCAGCATTTT
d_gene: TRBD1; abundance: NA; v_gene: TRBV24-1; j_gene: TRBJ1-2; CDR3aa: CATSDPGQGYGYTF; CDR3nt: TGTGCCACCAGTGACCCGGGACAGGGTTATGGCTACACCTTC
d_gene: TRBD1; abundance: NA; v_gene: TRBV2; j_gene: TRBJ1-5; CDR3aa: CASSELKTGGNQPQHF; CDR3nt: TGTGCCAGCAGTGAACTAAAGACAGGGGGCAATCAGCCCCAGCATTTT
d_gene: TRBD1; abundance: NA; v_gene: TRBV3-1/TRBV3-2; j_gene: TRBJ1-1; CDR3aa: CASSHGDRDAFF; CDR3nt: TGTGCCAGCAGCCATGGGGACAGGGACGCTTTCTTT
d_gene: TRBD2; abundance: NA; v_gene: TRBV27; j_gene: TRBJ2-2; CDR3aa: CASSLRAGLAGANTGELFF; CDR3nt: TGTGCCAGCAGTTTAAGGGCTGGACTAGCGGGAGCGAACACCGGGGAGCTGTTTTTT